This TCR beta chain was recorded in a study of beta chain features in type 1 diabetes. Study-wide context: On cell yields, gender and age, patients and healthy donors were similar.

Remarks on this clone: Its antigen is not known.

Sorted populations all had greater than 98% purity. With V trimmed by 8 bases and J by 2 bases, 9 bases remained unmatched. CDR1 and CDR2 (germline): SGHTA, FQGNSA. CDR3 length: 16 amino acids. Study findings and constraints: The study found moderately but significantly shorter TCRB CDR3s in all four CD4+ subsets of Type 1 diabetes patients. PCR might preferentially amplify shorter templates, equally in patients and controls. More deletions and fewer insertions at VDJ junctions were found in patients with type 1 diabetes.

All of the isolated RNA was reverse transcribed, so expressed TCRB transcripts were sequenced. Sequencing used immunoSEQ multiplex PCR; TCRdb keeps in-frame clones, though not all of them. The sample includes 500,000 to 800,000 clones, approximately 13% of them seen just once. V is TRBV7-2 and J is TRBJ1-3, with 10 bases aligning to TRBD1. The receptor's source is a young man with type 1 diabetes. Sequenced sample: naive CD4+ T cells from blood. CDR3 coding DNA: TGTGCCAGCGACCGGACAGGGGGAAGCGCTGGAAACACCATATATTTT. Translating gives CASDRTGGSAGNTIYF.